Below, 20 T cell receptor beta chains from the same sample are listed, as sequenced in a study of blood T cell repertoires in COVID-19. Some clones are missing from TCRdb's copy, which holds only in-frame ones; the method was immunoSEQ multiplex PCR. The sample shows about 210,000 clones, around 80% of them seen only once. Input material: peripheral blood. These receptors originate from a human donor in a cohort sampled during active COVID-19.

The rearrangement links TRBV19 to TRBJ1-2; 8 bases match TRBD1. The germline V gene encodes CDR1 LNHDA and CDR2 SQIVND (reference sequence). Trimming took 6 bases from V and 4 from J; bases not matched to a gene: 7. The CDR3 has 14 residues. The CDR3 is CASRGTTGGYGYTF. The CDR3, as DNA: TGTGCCAGTAGGGGAACCACAGGGGGCTATGGCTACACCTTC.

The chain uses TRBV9 and TRBJ2-3; 9 bases are shared with TRBD2. Germline assignment: CDR1 SGDLS and CDR2 YYNGEE. V trimming: 3 bases; J trimming: 5 bases; junction bases outside the gene matches: 7. The CDR3 is 15 residues long. In DNA, the CDR3 is TGTGCCAGCAGCGCGAGCGGGGGGCTCCAAGATACGCAGTATTTT. Translating gives CASSASGGLQDTQYF.

The chain recombines TRBV6-2 or TRBV6-3 with TRBJ2-7; 9 bases align to TRBD2. The CDR3 sequence is 14 residues long. Germline CDR1 MNHEY, CDR2 SVGEGT. V lost 6 bases and J lost 3; bases outside the gene matches: 6. In DNA, the CDR3 is TGTGCCAGCAGCCCGGGCGGGGGGGTCTACGAGCAGTACTTC. Amino acid sequence: CASSPGGGVYEQYF.

The rearrangement links TRBV25-1 to TRBJ1-2, with D maybe TRBD1 (5 bases). The V and J ends lost 2 bases and 4 bases respectively, with 8 bases between them. The germline gives CDR1 MGHDK, CDR2 SYGVNS. CDR3 size: 13 residues. DNA of the CDR3: TGTGCCAGCAGTGAAGGACATCTCTATGGCTACACCTTC. This translates into CASSEGHLYGYTF.

This chain joins TRBV12-3 or TRBV12-4 and TRBJ2-4; TRBD2 matches at 7 bases. Trimming removed 0 bases from V and 7 bases from J; junction bases left unmatched: 0. The CDR3 consists of 13 residues. The CDR3 reads CASSLAGGNIQYF. The CDR3 coding sequence is TGTGCCAGCAGTTTAGCGGGAGGGAACATTCAGTACTTC.

A remark on this clone: Other nucleotide sequences in the sample specify the same CDR3. The chain combines TRBV4-2 with TRBJ1-3; D is unresolved. Germline V gene data show CDR1 as LGHNA and CDR2 as YNFKEQ. This CDR3 is 15 amino acids long. Trimming shortened V by 0 bases and J by 4 bases, and 10 bases separated the two germline ends. The CDR3 here is CASSQDRGSGNTIYF. The CDR3 DNA follows: TGTGCCAGCAGCCAAGACCGGGGATCGGGAAACACCATATATTTT.

The CDR3 nucleotides are TGTGCCACCAACCCCGGGAGGGGAATCACAGATACGCAGTATTTT. It specifies CATNPGRGITDTQYF. This chain uses TRBV15 with TRBJ2-3, with 8 bases that match TRBD2. Germline values: CDR1 LNHNV, CDR2 YYDKDF (reference sequence). The CDR3 sequence is 15 residues long. The V segment lost 7 bases and the J segment 2 bases; nucleotides outside the gene matches: 8. Full variable domain (outside the CDR3, taken from reference TRBV15 and TRBJ2-3): DAMVIQNPRYQVTQFGKPVTLSCSQTLNHNVMYWYQQKSSQAPKLLFHYYDKDFNNEADTPDNFQSRRPNTSFCFLDIRSPGLGDTAMYLCATNPGRGITDTQYFGPGTRLTVL.

This chain uses TRBV28 with TRBJ1-6; D is unresolved. Trimming left V 3 bases short and J 9 bases short, with 21 bases between. The CDR3 loop spans 17 amino acids. Germline V gene sequence: CDR1 MDHEN, CDR2 SYDVKM. CDR3 in DNA: TGTGCCAGCAGTTTCGATGGGCCCTCGCCGGTACTTTCACCCCTCCACTTT. This gives the protein CASSFDGPSPVLSPLHF. The complete variable domain, with remaining parts taken from reference TRBV28 and TRBJ1-6, reads DVKVTQSSRYLVKRTGEKVFLECVQDMDHENMFWYRQDPGLGLRLIYFSYDVKMKEKGDIPEGYSVSREKKERFSLILESASTNQTSMYLCASSFDGPSPVLSPLHFGNGTRLTVT.

The chain employs TRBV11-2 and TRBJ1-1; no firm D call. This CDR3 has 12 residues. V was shortened by 0 bases and J by 7 bases, with 6 bases between the two germline ends. Germline lookup yields CDR1 SGHAT and CDR2 FQNNGV. The CDR3 protein is CASSLEVGEAFF. CDR3 bases: TGTGCCAGCAGCTTAGAAGTCGGTGAAGCTTTCTTT. The entire variable domain, with the rest obtained from reference TRBV11-2 and TRBJ1-1, is as follows: EAGVAQSPRYKIIEKRQSVAFWCNPISGHATLYWYQQILGQGPKLLIQFQNNGVVDDSQLPKDRFSAERLKGVDSTLKIQPAKLEDSAVYLCASSLEVGEAFFGQGTRLTVV.

The chain carries TRBV18 and TRBJ2-1; tentative D call: TRBD1 (5 bases). In germline, CDR1 is KGHSH, CDR2 LQKENI. Trimming pared 2 bases from V and 9 bases from J, leaving 11 bases between. The CDR3 runs 13 residues. The CDR3, as DNA: TGTGCCAGCTCACCATCTGAGCAGGGTGAGCAGTTCTTC. It translates to CASSPSEQGEQFF.

J is TRBJ2-1 and V is TRBV11-2; weak D call: TRBD1 (5 bases). The CDR3 is 13 amino acids. Germline V gene data show CDR1 as SGHAT and CDR2 as FQNNGV. Trimming removed 3 bases at V and 12 bases at J, with 15 bases between. The CDR3 DNA sequence: TGTGCCAGCAGCTTTGGGGCGGATGACGGGCAGTTCTTC. The encoded protein is CASSFGADDGQFF.

The J gene is TRBJ2-3, the V gene TRBV7-6, with D tentatively TRBD2 (5 bases). The germline V gene has CDR1 SGHVS and CDR2 FNYEAQ. The CDR3 covers 14 residues. V dropped 5 bases and J dropped 2 bases, with 11 bases sitting between them. The CDR3 spells CASSPRTFTDTQYF. CDR3 nucleotides: TGTGCCAGCAGCCCCCGGACTTTCACAGATACGCAGTATTTT. Full variable domain (outside the CDR3, taken from reference TRBV7-6 and TRBJ2-3): GAGVSQSPRYKVTKRGQDVALRCDPISGHVSLYWYRQALGQGPEFLTYFNYEAQQDKSGLPNDRFSAERPEGSISTLTIQRTEQRDSAMYRCASSPRTFTDTQYFGPGTRLTVL.

In DNA, the CDR3 is TGTGCCAGCAGCTCGGCGGATCAGCCCCAGCATTTT. This gives the protein CASSSADQPQHF. V usage is TRBV7-9 and J usage is TRBJ1-5, with D uncertain. V was trimmed by 4 bases and J by 5 bases, leaving 6 bases between them. Germline lookup yields CDR1 SEHNR and CDR2 FQNEAQ (reference sequence). The CDR3 spans 12 residues.

The V and J genes are TRBV12-3 or TRBV12-4 and TRBJ1-2, with unresolved D. There are 13 residues in the CDR3. With 5 bases removed from V and 2 bases from J, the gap between germline ends came to 9 bases. Here the CDR3 DNA reads TGTGCCAGCAGTGTACCGACAAACTATGGCTACACCTTC. It yields the protein CASSVPTNYGYTF.

The gene calls are TRBV19 and TRBJ2-3; TRBD1 matches 12 bases. There are 18 residues in the CDR3. Trimming cost V 0 bases and J 5 bases; bases outside gene matches: 9. Germline V lookup: CDR1 LNHDA, CDR2 SQIVND (reference sequence). The CDR3 DNA follows: TGTGCCAGTAGTATAGATCGGGGGGACAGGGGGCGAGAAGATACGCAGTATTTT. Protein sequence: CASSIDRGDRGREDTQYF.

This clone was counted a few times. The chain combines TRBV6-6 with TRBJ2-7, with D possibly matching TRBD2 (6 bases). The CDR3 extends over 16 amino acids. The germline V and J ends were trimmed by 6 bases and 4 bases, with 22 bases remaining between them. Germline V gives CDR1 MNHNY, CDR2 SVGAGI (reference sequence). The CDR3 reads CASSHTSGLRSYEQYF. The CDR3 DNA is TGTGCCAGCAGCCATACCAGCGGGCTCCGCTCTTACGAGCAGTACTTC.

Note on this clone: The junction departs from germline at one end; a sequencing error may be responsible. V is TRBV9 and J is TRBJ1-5; 7 bases are shared with TRBD1. This CDR3 region has 15 residues. Germline values: CDR1 SGDLS, CDR2 YYNGEE. In nucleotides, the CDR3 is TGTGCCAGCAGCGTAGCCGGAGGGGGCAATCAGCTCCAGCATTTT. Its protein is CASSVAGGGNQLQHF.

CDR3 coding DNA: TGTGCCAGCTCCCCCCAAAGTGGCAGTCAAGAGACCCAGTACTTC. Its protein is CASSPQSGSQETQYF. The chain uses TRBV18 and TRBJ2-5; D remains ambiguous. Germline V gene data show CDR1 as KGHSH and CDR2 as LQKENI. The germline V and J ends were trimmed by 6 bases and 2 bases, with 16 bases remaining between them. CDR3 size: 15 residues.

V is TRBV19 and J is TRBJ2-5, with 8 bases that match TRBD2. Trimming cost V 5 bases and J 4 bases; bases outside gene matches: 12. Germline V gene data show CDR1 as LNHDA and CDR2 as SQIVND (reference sequence). The CDR3 covers 16 residues. CDR3 DNA: TGTGCCAGTAGTTCCGGACTAGCCTCCCCCGGAGAGACCCAGTACTTC. Translating it yields CASSSGLASPGETQYF.

The V call is TRBV4-3, the J call TRBJ1-4; weak D call: TRBD1 (5 bases). This CDR3 comprises 18 residues. Germline values: CDR1 LGHNA, CDR2 YSLEER. V shed 1 base and J shed 1 base, with 16 bases lying between them. The DNA of the CDR3 is TGCGCCAGCAGCCAAGTCTGGAAGGGGCTGGGAACTAATGAAAAACTGTTTTTT. Residues: CASSQVWKGLGTNEKLFF.